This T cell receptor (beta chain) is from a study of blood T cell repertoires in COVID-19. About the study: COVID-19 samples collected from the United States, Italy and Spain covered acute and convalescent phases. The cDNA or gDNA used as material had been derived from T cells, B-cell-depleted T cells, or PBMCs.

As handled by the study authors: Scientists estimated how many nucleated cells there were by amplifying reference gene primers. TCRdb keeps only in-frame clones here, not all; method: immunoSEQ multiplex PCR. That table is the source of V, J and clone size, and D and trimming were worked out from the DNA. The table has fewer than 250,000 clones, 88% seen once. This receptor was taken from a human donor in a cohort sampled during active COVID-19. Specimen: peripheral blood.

CDR3 DNA sequence: TGTGCCAGCAGCTTAGCCCCCGGGACAGGAGCAAATCAGCCCCAGCATTTT. Residues: CASSLAPGTGANQPQHF. This chain joins TRBV11-3 and TRBJ1-5, with 8 bases lining up with TRBD1. After removal of 1 base from V and 4 bases from J, the junction contained 9 bases not matched to a gene. The CDR3 consists of 17 residues. Germline CDR1 reads SGHNT; CDR2 reads YENEEA.